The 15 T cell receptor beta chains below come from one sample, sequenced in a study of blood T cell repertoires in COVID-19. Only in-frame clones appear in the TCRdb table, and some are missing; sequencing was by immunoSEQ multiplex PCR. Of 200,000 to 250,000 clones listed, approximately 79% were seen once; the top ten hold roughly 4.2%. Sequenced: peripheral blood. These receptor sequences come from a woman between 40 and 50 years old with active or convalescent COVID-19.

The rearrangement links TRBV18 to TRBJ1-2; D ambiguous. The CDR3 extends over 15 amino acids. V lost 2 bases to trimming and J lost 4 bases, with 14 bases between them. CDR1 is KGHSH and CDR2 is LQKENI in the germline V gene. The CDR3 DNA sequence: TGTGCCAGCTCACCAAGAACCGGCGGCCCCTATGGCTACACCTTC. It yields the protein CASSPRTGGPYGYTF.

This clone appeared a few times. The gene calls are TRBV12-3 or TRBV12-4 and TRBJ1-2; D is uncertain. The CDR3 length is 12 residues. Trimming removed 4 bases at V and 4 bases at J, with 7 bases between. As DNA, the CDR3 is TGTGCCAGCAGTTACTACACCTATGGCTACACCTTC. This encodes CASSYYTYGYTF.

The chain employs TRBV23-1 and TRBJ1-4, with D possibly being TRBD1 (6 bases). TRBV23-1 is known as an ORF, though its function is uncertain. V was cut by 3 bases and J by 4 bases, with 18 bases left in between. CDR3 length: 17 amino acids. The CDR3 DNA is TGCGCCAGCAGTCACCCCGTCCCGGGACACCGTAATGAAAAACTGTTTTTT. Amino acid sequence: CASSHPVPGHRNEKLFF.

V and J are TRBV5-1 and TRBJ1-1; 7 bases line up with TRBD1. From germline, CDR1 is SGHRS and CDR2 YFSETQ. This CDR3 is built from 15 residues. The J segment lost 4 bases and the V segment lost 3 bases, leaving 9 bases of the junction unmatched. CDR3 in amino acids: CASSSKQGVSTEAFF. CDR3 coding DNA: TGCGCCAGCAGCTCGAAGCAGGGGGTTTCCACTGAAGCTTTCTTT. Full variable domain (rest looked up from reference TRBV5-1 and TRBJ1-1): KAGVTQTPRYLIKTRGQQVTLSCSPISGHRSVSWYQQTPGQGLQFLFEYFSETQRNKGNFPGRFSGRQFSNSRSEMNVSTLELGDSALYLCASSSKQGVSTEAFFGQGTRLTVV.

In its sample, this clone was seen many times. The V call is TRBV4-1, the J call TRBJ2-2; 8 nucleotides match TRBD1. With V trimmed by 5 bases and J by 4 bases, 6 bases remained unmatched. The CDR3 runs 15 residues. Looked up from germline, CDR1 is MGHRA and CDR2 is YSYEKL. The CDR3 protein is CASSNSGGVTGELFF. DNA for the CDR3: TGCGCCAGCAGCAACTCAGGGGGCGTCACCGGGGAGCTGTTTTTT.

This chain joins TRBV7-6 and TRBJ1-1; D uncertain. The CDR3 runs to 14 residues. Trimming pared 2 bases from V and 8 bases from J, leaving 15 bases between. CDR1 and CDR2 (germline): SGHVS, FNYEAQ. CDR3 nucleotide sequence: TGTGCCAGCAGCTTATCGCCCGGTCGAGCCGAAGCTTTCTTT. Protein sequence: CASSLSPGRAEAFF.

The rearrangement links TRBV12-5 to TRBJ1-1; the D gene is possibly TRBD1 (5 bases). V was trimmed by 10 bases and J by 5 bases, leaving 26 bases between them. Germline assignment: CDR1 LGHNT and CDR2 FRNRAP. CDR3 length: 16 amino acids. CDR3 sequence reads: CATLEGPGQPGTEAFF. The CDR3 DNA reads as TGTGCTACTCTGGAGGGCCCGGGGCAACCCGGGACTGAAGCTTTCTTT.

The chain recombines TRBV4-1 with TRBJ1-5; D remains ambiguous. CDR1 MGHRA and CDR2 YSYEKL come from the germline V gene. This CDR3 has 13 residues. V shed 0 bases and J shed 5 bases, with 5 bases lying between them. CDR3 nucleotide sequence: TGCGCCAGCAGCCAAGATCCAGATCAGCCCCAGCATTTT. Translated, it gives CASSQDPDQPQHF.

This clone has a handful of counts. CDR3 DNA: TGTGCCAGCAGCCAAGCGGTCGGTGGCGGGGAGCTGTTTTTT. The encoded protein is CASSQAVGGGELFF. The V gene is TRBV3-1 (or the pseudogene TRBV3-2), the J gene TRBJ2-2; D is undetermined. V was trimmed by 1 base and J by 7 bases, leaving 10 bases between them. CDR1 is LGHDT, CDR2 YNNKEL, per germline (reference sequence). This CDR3 has 14 residues.

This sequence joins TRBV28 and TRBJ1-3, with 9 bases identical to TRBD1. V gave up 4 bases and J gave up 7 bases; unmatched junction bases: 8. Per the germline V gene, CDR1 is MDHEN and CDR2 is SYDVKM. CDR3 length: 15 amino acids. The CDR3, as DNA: TGTGCCAGCAGTTCGGCGGGACAGGGAGTCAACACCATATATTTT. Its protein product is CASSSAGQGVNTIYF.

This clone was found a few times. The DNA for the CDR3 is TGTGCCAGTAGTCTCGGACAGGCTTCCACCGGGGAGCTGTTTTTT. Protein: CASSLGQASTGELFF. The chain links TRBV19 to TRBJ2-2; 7 nucleotides agree with TRBD1. The CDR3 has 15 amino acids. CDR1 LNHDA and CDR2 SQIVND come from the germline V gene (reference sequence). Trimming removed 5 bases from V and 4 bases from J; junction bases left unmatched: 7.

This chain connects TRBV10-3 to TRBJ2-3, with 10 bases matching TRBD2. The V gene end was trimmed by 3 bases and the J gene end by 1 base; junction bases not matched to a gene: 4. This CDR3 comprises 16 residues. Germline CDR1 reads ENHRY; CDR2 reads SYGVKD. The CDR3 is CAISESGLAGTDTQYF. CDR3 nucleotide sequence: TGTGCCATCAGTGAATCCGGACTAGCGGGCACAGATACGCAGTATTTT.

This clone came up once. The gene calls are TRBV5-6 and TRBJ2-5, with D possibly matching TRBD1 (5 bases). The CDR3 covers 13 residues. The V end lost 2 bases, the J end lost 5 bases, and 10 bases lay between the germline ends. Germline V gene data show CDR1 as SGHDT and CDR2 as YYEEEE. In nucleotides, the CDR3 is TGTGCCAGCAGCTTCGGCAGGGTTGAGACCCAGTACTTC. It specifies CASSFGRVETQYF.

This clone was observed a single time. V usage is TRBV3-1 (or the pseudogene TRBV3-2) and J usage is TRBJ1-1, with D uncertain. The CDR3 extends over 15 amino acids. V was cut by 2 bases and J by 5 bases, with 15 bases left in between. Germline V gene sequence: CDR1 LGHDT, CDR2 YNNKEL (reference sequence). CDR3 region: CASSQIPLGGTEAFF. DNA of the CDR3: TGTGCCAGCAGCCAAATCCCCCTAGGAGGGACTGAAGCTTTCTTT.

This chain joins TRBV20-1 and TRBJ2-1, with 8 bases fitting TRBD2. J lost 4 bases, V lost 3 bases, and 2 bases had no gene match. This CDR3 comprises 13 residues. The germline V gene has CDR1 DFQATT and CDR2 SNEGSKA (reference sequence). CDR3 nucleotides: TGCAGTGCTAGTAGCGGGGTATACAATGAGCAGTTCTTC. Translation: CSASSGVYNEQFF.